The TCR beta chain under discussion was sequenced for a study of control samples from healthy donors and cancer patients. Sequencing used immunoSEQ multiplex PCR; TCRdb keeps in-frame clones, though not all of them. Of 400,000 to 450,000 clones listed, more than 80% are singletons. With 7 bases clipped from V and 3 bases from J, the junction kept 9 bases outside the gene matches. Looked up from germline, CDR1 is KGHDR and CDR2 is SFDVKD. The CDR3 sequence is 15 residues long. The table lists this clone with a count of one. The TCR sequence derives from a man between 35 and 55 years old with head and neck cancer. The sample consisted of PBMCs. The chain is built from TRBV24-1 and TRBJ2-3, with 7 bases that match TRBD1. CDR3 nucleotide sequence: TGTGCCACCAGACCTAAGACAGGGCTAACAGATACGCAGTATTTT. The encoded protein is CATRPKTGLTDTQYF.